This T cell receptor (beta chain) was captured by sequencing in a study of blood T cell repertoires in COVID-19. On the study more broadly: Sources were T cells, B-cell-depleted T cells, or PBMCs; the material itself was cDNA or gDNA.

Produced via immunoSEQ multiplex PCR; TCRdb's table is partial and in-frame only. The table lists under 250,000 clones, more than 75% of them singletons. This sequence was found in a man aged 80 or over with acute or convalescent COVID-19. Sequences were obtained from peripheral blood.

The CDR3 spells CASSFDGGSGSTDTQYF. In DNA, the CDR3 is TGTGCCAGCAGCTTCGATGGCGGTAGCGGCAGCACAGATACGCAGTATTTT. The V call is TRBV7-8, the J call TRBJ2-3; a possible D gene is TRBD2 (6 bases). CDR3 size: 17 residues. From germline, CDR1 is SGHVS and CDR2 FQNEAQ. V was trimmed by 3 bases and J by 0 bases, leaving 16 bases between them.